The 9 T cell receptor beta chains reported below all come from one sample, sequenced in a study of T cell repertoires in cytomegalovirus infection. For these TCRs, the target antigens are not known. TCRdb used MiXCR to reprocess the reads, holding one entry per CDR3 protein. This table holds approximately 910,000 distinct CDR3 sequences, roughly 31% found once. Sample: cultured CD8+ T cells from PBMCs, taken from culture after CMV antigen stimulation. Every receptor here comes from a human donor in good health (CMV status not recorded). Some clones in this sample may be carry-over from other donors' samples.

This rearrangement joins TRBV6-2 or TRBV6-3 to TRBJ2-1; 7 nucleotides match TRBD1. The CDR3 spans 19 residues. The V and J ends lost 0 bases and 0 bases, in that order; junction bases with no gene match: 11. Germline lookup yields CDR1 MNHEY and CDR2 SVGEGT. The CDR3 DNA reads TGTGCCAGCAGTTACTCGAGAGCCCGACAGGGTGCCTCCTACAATGAGCAGTTCTTC. Its translation: CASSYSRARQGASYNEQFF.

This clonotype was seen a handful of times. The J gene is TRBJ2-1, the V gene TRBV7-9; 7 bases line up with TRBD1. The CDR3 is 18 amino acids. The junction had 17 bases not matched to a gene; V was cut back by 5 bases and J by 4 bases. Germline CDR1 and CDR2: SEHNR and FQNEAQ (reference sequence). The CDR3 DNA follows: TGTGCCAGCAGCCCCGGGCCCGGGACAGCCCAGGGTTACAATGAGCAGTTCTTC. This translates into CASSPGPGTAQGYNEQFF.

This chain connects TRBV6-2 or TRBV6-3 to TRBJ2-1, with TRBD1 matching over 12 bases. This CDR3 is built from 16 residues. Trimming at V came to 4 bases and at J to 7 bases, leaving 8 bases not matched to a gene. Germline CDR1 is MNHEY and CDR2 is SVGEGT. The CDR3 DNA reads TGTGCCAGCAGTTGGGACAGGGGGCGATCGGGGAATGAGCAGTTCTTC. Translation: CASSWDRGRSGNEQFF.

This clonotype appeared a few times. The chain combines TRBV12-3 or TRBV12-4 with TRBJ2-2, with D unclear. The V end was cut by 1 base, the J end by 4 bases, with 7 bases between. The CDR3 covers 14 residues. Here the CDR3 reads CASSLEGSTGELFF. CDR3 in DNA: TGTGCCAGCAGTTTAGAAGGTAGCACCGGGGAGCTGTTTTTT.

This sequence joins TRBV28 and TRBJ1-2; D uncertain. The germline gives CDR1 MDHEN, CDR2 SYDVKM. V lost 6 bases, J lost 0 bases, and 17 bases lay in between. The CDR3 has 16 amino acids. The CDR3 loop reads CASSLTVGTSNYGYTF. The CDR3 DNA is TGTGCCAGCAGCCTCACGGTGGGCACTTCTAACTATGGCTACACCTTC.

The genes are TRBV4-1 and TRBJ1-1; perhaps TRBD1 as D (6 bases). Germline CDR1 is MGHRA and CDR2 is YSYEKL. The CDR3 runs 16 residues. V lost 3 bases to trimming and J lost 5 bases, with 19 bases between them. The CDR3: CASSHTPEYRETEAFF. In DNA form, the CDR3 reads TGCGCCAGCAGCCACACACCCGAGTACAGGGAAACTGAAGCTTTCTTT.

The chain uses TRBV13 and TRBJ1-5; TRBD1 might be the D (5 bases). Trimming pared 2 bases from V and 9 bases from J, leaving 11 bases between. The CDR3 covers 13 residues. Germline-derived CDR1 and CDR2 are PRHDT and FYEKMQ (reference sequence). This CDR3 is CASSLKGRVPQHF. CDR3 sequence (DNA): TGTGCCAGCAGCTTAAAGGGGAGGGTGCCCCAGCATTTT.

CDR3 bases: TGTGCCAGCAGTTTGGGATGGCCTTATAGCAATCAGCCCCAGCATTTT. Translating it yields CASSLGWPYSNQPQHF. This chain connects TRBV27 to TRBJ1-5; D is unclear. CDR1 and CDR2 (germline): MNHEY, SMNVEV (reference sequence). There are 16 residues in the CDR3. Trimming stripped 3 bases from V and 0 bases from J, with 12 bases between.

This clonotype was recorded at least ten times. This rearrangement joins TRBV7-8 to TRBJ2-1; D perhaps matches TRBD2 (5 bases). Trimming removed 4 bases from V and 0 bases from J, with 10 bases in between. The germline V gene encodes CDR1 SGHVS and CDR2 FQNEAQ. The CDR3 runs 15 residues. The CDR3 region is CASSWEMSSYNEQFF. CDR3 sequence (DNA): TGTGCCAGCAGCTGGGAGATGAGCTCCTACAATGAGCAGTTCTTC.